The source of this T cell receptor (beta chain) is a study of human T cells and chemical hapten exposure. In the study overall: Among samples, TCR yields varied mainly because of small differences in pooled library volume.

Individual cDNA molecules each carried unique molecular identifiers attached by the library. TCRdb passed the RACE reads through MiXCR, listing each CDR3 protein once. Of about 190,000 distinct CDR3 sequences in the sample, approximately 26% are singletons; the top ten hold 2.5%. As for time point: patch test 3, about 24 weeks after DPC sensitization. Described treatment: therapeutic diphenylcyclopropenone sensitization with weekly scalp DPC. Findings of the study overall: Those TCRs sitting above 1 in 1000 frequency stayed the same with DPC sensitization.

This clonotype was counted only a few times. Its antigen is undetermined. Deletions cut 5 bases from V and 0 bases from J, with 8 bases between. In germline, CDR1 is SGHTA, CDR2 FQGNSA. The CDR3 runs to 15 residues. This chain links TRBV7-2 with TRBJ2-6; D not certain. The TCR sequence derives from a woman aged 40 to 50 with alopecia areata. Some clones in this sample may be carry-over from other donors' samples. The sequenced sample was whole blood, obtained in connection with sensitization to the hapten diphenylcyclopropenone (DPC). The CDR3 region is CASSRTNSGANVLTF. The CDR3 bases are TGTGCCAGCAGCCGAACAAACTCTGGGGCCAACGTCCTGACTTTC.